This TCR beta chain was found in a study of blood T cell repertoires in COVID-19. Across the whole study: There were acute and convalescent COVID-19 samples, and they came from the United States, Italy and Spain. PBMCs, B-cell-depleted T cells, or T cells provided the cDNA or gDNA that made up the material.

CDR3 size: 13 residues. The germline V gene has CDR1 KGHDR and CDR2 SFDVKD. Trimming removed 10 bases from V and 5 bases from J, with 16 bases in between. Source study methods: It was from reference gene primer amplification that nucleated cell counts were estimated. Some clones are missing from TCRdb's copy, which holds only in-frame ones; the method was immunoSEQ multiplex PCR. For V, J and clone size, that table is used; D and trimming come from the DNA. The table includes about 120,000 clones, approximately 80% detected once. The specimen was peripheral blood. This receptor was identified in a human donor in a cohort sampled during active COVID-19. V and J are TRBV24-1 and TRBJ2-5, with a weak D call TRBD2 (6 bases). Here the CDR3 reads CATRETGGETQYF. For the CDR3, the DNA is TGTGCCACGCGGGAAACCGGAGGGGAGACCCAGTACTTC.